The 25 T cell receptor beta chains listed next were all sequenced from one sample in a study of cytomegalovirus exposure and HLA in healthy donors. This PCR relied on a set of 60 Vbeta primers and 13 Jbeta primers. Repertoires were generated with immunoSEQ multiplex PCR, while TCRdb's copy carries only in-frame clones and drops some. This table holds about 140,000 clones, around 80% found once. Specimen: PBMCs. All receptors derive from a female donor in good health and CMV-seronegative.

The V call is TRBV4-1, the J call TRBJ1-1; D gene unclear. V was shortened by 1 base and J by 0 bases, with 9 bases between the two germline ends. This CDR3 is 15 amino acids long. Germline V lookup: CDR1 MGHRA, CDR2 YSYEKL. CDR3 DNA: TGCGCCAGCAGCCAAGTTACAGTGGTGAACACTGAAGCTTTCTTT. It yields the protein CASSQVTVVNTEAFF.

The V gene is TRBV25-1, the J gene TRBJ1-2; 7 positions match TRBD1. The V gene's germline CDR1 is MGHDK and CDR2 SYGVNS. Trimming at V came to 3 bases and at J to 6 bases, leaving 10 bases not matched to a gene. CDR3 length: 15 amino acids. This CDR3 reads CASSDHDRVFDGYTF. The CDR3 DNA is TGTGCCAGCAGTGACCACGACAGGGTATTTGATGGCTACACCTTC.

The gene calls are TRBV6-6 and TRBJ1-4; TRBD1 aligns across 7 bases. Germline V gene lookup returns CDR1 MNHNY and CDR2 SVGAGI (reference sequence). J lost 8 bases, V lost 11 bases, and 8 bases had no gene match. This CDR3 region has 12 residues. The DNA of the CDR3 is TGTGCCGGACAGGCCCCGGGGGAAAAACTGTTTTTT. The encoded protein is CAGQAPGEKLFF.

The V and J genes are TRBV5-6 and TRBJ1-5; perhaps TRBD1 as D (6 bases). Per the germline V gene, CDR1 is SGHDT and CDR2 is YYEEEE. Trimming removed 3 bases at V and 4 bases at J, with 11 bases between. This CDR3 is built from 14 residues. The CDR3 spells CASSSQGPNQPQHF. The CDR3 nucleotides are TGTGCCAGCAGCTCACAGGGTCCGAATCAGCCCCAGCATTTT.

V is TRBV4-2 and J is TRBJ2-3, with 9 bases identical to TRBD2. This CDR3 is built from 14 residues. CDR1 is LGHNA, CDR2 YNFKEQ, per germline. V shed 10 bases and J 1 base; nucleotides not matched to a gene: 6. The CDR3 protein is CATLAGEGTDTQYF. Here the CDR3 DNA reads TGTGCCACTTTAGCGGGAGAGGGCACAGATACGCAGTATTTT.

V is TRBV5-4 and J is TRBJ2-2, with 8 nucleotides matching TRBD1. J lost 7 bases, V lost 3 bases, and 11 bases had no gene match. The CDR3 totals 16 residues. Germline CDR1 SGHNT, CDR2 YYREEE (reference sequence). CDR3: CASSSKDRVRVGELFF. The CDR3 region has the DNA TGTGCCAGCAGCTCTAAGGACAGGGTGAGAGTCGGGGAGCTGTTTTTT.

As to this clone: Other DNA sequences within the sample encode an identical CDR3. CDR3 loop: CASSPSVNTEAFF. The CDR3, as DNA: TGTGCCAGCTCACCTTCGGTGAACACTGAAGCTTTCTTT. The rearrangement links TRBV18 to TRBJ1-1, with D hard to call. The germline gives CDR1 KGHSH, CDR2 LQKENI. The germline V and J ends were trimmed by 3 bases and 0 bases, with 5 bases remaining between them. The CDR3 is made up of 13 amino acids.

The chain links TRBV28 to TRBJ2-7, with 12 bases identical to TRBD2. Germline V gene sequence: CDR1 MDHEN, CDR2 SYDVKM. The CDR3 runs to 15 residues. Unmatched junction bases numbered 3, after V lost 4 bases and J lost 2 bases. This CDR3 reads CASSSRLAGAYEQYF. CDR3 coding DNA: TGTGCCAGCAGTTCAAGACTAGCGGGGGCCTACGAGCAGTACTTC.

The CDR3 is CASSVPTGLYGYTF. The CDR3 region has the DNA TGTGCCAGCAGTGTACCGACAGGGCTCTATGGCTACACCTTC. The gene calls are TRBV2 and TRBJ1-2, with 7 positions matching TRBD1. The germline V gene has CDR1 SNHLY and CDR2 FYNNEI. The junction had 6 bases not matched to a gene; V was cut back by 4 bases and J by 4 bases. The CDR3 has 14 amino acids.

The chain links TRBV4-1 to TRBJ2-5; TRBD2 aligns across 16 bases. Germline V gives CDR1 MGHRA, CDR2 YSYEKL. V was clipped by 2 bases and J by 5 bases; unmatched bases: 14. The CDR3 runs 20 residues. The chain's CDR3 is CASSQSIGTSGRAWKETQYF. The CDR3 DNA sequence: TGCGCCAGCAGCCAAAGTATCGGGACTAGCGGGAGGGCCTGGAAGGAGACCCAGTACTTC.

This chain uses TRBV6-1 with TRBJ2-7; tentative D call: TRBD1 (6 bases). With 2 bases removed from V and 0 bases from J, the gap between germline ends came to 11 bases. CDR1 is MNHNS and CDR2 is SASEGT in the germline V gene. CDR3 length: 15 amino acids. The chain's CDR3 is CASSEIDRSSYEQYF. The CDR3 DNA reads TGTGCCAGCAGTGAAATCGACAGGAGCTCCTACGAGCAGTACTTC.

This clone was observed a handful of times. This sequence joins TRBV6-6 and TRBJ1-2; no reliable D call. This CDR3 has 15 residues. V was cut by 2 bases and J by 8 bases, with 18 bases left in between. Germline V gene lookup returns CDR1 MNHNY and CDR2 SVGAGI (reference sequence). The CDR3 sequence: CASSYGEAPGKGYTF. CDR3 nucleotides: TGTGCCAGCAGTTACGGGGAGGCTCCCGGAAAAGGCTACACCTTC.

CDR3 protein: CASSIQGLSEAFF. In nucleotides, the CDR3 is TGTGCCAGCAGTATACAGGGTCTGTCTGAAGCTTTCTTT. The chain uses TRBV6-1 and TRBJ1-1; D may be TRBD1 (6 bases). The CDR3 loop spans 13 amino acids. Per germline, CDR1 MNHNS and CDR2 SASEGT. Deletions cut 5 bases from V and 6 bases from J, with 13 bases between.

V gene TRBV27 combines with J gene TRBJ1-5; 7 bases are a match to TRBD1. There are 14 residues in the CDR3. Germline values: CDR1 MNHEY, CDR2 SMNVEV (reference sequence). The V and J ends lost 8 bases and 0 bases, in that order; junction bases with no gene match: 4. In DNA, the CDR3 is TGTGCCAGCGGAAGGACAGGTAGCAATCAGCCCCAGCATTTT. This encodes CASGRTGSNQPQHF.

CDR3 in DNA: TGTGCCAGCAGCTCTCCAGGACAGGGAATGTACGAGCAGTACTTC. Protein: CASSSPGQGMYEQYF. The gene calls are TRBV28 and TRBJ2-7, with 8 bases fitting TRBD1. In germline, CDR1 is MDHEN, CDR2 SYDVKM. V lost 6 bases, J lost 4 bases, and 11 bases stayed unmatched. The CDR3 spans 15 residues.

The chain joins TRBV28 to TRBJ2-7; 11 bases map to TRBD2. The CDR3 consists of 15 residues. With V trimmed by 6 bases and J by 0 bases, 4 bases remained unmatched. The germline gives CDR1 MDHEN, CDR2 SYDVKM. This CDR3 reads CASSLAGGPSYEQYF. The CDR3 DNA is TGTGCCAGCAGCTTAGCGGGAGGGCCCTCCTACGAGCAGTACTTC.

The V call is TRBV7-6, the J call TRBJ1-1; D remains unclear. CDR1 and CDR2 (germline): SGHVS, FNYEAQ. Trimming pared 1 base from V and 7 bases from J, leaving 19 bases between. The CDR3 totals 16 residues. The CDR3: CASSLGLRLVASEAFF. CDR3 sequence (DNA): TGTGCCAGCAGCTTAGGGTTAAGGCTGGTCGCTAGTGAAGCTTTCTTT.

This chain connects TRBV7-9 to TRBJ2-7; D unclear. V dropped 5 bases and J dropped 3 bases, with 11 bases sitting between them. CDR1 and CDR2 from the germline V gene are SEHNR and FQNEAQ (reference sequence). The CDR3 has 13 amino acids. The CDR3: CASSTGQNYEQYF. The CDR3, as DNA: TGTGCCAGCAGCACGGGTCAAAACTACGAGCAGTACTTC.

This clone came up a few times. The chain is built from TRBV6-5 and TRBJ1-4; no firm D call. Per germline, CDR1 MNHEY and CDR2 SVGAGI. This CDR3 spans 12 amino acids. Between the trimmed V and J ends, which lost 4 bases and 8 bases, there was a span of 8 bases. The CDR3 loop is CASSSTREKLFF. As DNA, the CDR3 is TGTGCCAGCAGTTCCACCCGGGAAAAACTGTTTTTT.

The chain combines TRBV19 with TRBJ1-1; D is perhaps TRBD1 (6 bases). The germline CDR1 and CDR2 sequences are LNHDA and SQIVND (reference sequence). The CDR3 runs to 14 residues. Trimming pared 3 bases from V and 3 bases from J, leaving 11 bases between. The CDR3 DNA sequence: TGTGCCAGTAGTATCCAGGGGACGTACACTGAAGCTTTCTTT. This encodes CASSIQGTYTEAFF.

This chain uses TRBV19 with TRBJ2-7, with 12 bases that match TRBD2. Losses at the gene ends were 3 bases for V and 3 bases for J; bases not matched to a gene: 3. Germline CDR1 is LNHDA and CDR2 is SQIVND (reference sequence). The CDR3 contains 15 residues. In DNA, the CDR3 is TGTGCCAGTAGTATCCTAGCGGGAGGGTACTACGAGCAGTACTTC. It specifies CASSILAGGYYEQYF.

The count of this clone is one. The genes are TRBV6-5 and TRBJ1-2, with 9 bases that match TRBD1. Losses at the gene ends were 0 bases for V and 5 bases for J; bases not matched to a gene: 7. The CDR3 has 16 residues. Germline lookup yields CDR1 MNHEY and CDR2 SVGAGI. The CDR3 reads CASSYSSGTGTYGYTF. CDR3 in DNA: TGTGCCAGCAGTTACTCGAGTGGGACAGGGACATATGGCTACACCTTC.

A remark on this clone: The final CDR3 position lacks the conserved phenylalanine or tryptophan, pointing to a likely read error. CDR3 amino acids: CASSEADRRGQPQHV. The CDR3 DNA is TGTGCCAGCAGTGAAGCTGACAGGAGAGGGCAGCCCCAGCATGTT. The chain couples TRBV2 to TRBJ1-5, with D perhaps matching TRBD1 (6 bases). CDR1 and CDR2 (germline): SNHLY, FYNNEI. CDR3 size: 15 residues. Trimming took off 0 bases at V and 7 bases at J, with 13 bases between the two ends.

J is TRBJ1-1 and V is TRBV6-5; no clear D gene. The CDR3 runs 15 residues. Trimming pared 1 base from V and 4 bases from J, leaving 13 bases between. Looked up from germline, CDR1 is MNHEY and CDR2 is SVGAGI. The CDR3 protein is CASSYLDNRGTEAFF. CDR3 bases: TGTGCCAGCAGTTACTTGGATAACCGGGGCACTGAAGCTTTCTTT.

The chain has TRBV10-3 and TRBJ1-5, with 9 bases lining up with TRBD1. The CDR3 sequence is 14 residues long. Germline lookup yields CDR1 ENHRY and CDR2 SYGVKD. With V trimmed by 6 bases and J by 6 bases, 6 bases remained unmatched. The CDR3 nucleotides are TGTGCCATCAGCCGACAGGGGGAGGGTCAGCCCCAGCATTTT. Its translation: CAISRQGEGQPQHF.